This T cell receptor (beta chain) comes out of a study of response to subunit inactivated influenza vaccine. CDR1 MNHEY and CDR2 SVGAGI come from the germline V gene. V was cut by 2 bases and J by 2 bases, with 10 bases left in between. There are 15 residues in the CDR3. Worth noting for this clonotype: As yet, its antigen is unknown.

MiXCR was run by TCRdb on the RT-PCR reads, yielding one entry per CDR3 protein. Found here are 630,000 or so distinct CDR3 sequences, 15% to 18% of them singletons; the top ten hold 11%. Overall study findings and caveats: T cells newly recruited by each seasonal influenza vaccination are few, the authors suggested.

The sequence was collected from a man aged 45-65 years who received an inactivated influenza vaccine. The chain uses TRBV6-5 and TRBJ1-3, with D possibly being TRBD1 (5 bases). The sequences come from PBMCs from blood, collected 11 to 12 days after vaccination. This CDR3 reads CASSYAQGAGNTIYF. CDR3 sequence (DNA): TGTGCCAGCAGTTACGCGCAGGGAGCTGGAAACACCATATATTTT.